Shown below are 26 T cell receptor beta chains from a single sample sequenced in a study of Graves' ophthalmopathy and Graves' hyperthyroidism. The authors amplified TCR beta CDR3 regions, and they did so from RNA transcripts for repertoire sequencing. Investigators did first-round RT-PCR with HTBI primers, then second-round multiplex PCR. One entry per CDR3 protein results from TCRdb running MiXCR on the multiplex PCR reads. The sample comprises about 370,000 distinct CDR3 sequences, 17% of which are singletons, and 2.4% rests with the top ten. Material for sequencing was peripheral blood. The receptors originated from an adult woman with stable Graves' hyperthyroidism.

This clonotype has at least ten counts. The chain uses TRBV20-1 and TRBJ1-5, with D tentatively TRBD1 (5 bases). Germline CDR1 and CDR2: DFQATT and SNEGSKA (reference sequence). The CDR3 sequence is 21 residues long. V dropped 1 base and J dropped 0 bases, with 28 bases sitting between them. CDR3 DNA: TGCAGTGCTAGAGTGCCCACACTAGACAGTAGGATACTTTATAGCAATCAGCCCCAGCATTTT. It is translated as CSARVPTLDSRILYSNQPQHF.

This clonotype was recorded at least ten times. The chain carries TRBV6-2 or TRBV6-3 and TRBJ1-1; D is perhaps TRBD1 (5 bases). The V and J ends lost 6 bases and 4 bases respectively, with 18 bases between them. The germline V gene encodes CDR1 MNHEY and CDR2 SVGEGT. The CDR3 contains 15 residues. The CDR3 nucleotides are TGTGCCAGCAGCCAACCGGGACGGAAAATCACTGAAGCTTTCTTT. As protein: CASSQPGRKITEAFF.

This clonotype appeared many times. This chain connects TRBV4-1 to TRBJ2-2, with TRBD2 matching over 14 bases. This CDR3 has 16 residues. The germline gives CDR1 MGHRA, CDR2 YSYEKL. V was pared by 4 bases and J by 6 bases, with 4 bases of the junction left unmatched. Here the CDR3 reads CASSRGLAGGPGELFF. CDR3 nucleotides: TGCGCCAGCAGCCGCGGACTAGCGGGAGGCCCCGGGGAGCTGTTTTTT.

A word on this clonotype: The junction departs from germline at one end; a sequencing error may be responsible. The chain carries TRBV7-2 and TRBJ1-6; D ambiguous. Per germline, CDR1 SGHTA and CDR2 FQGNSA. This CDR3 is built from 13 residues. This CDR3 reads CAISFDNNSPLHF. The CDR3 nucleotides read TGTGCCATCAGCTTCGACAATAATTCACCCCTCCACTTT.

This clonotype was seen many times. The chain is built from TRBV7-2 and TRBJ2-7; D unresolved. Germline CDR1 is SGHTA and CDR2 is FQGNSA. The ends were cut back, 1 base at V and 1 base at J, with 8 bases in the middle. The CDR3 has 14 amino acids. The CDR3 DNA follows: TGTGCCAGCAGCTTAGAAGGTAATTCCTACGAGCAGTACTTC. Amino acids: CASSLEGNSYEQYF. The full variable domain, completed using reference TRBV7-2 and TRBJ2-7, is GAGVSQSPSNKVTEKGKDVELRCDPISGHTALYWYRQSLGQGLEFLIYFQGNSAPDKSGLPSDRFSAERTGGSVSTLTIQRTQQEDSAVYLCASSLEGNSYEQYFGPGTRLTVT.

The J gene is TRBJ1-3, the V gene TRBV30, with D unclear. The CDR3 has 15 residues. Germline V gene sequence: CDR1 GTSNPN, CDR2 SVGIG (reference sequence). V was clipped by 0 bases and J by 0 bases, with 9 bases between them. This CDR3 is CAWSVPGSSGNTIYF. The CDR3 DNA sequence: TGTGCCTGGAGTGTACCAGGTAGCTCTGGAAACACCATATATTTT. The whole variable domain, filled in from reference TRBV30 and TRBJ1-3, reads SQTIHQWPATLVQPVGSPLSLECTVEGTSNPNLYWYRQAAGRGLQLLFYSVGIGQISSEVPQNLSASRPQDRQFILSSKKLLLSDSGFYLCAWSVPGSSGNTIYFGEGSWLTVV.

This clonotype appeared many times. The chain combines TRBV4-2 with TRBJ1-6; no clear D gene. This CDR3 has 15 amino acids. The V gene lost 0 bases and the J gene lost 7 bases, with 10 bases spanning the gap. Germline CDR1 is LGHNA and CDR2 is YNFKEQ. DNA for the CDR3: TGTGCCAGCAGCCAAGAGTTCACTTACAATTCACCCCTCCACTTT. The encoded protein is CASSQEFTYNSPLHF.

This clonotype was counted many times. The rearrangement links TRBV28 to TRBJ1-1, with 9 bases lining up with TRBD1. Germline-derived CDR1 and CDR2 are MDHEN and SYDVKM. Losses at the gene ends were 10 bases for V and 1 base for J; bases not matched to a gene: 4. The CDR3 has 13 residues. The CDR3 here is CAIMTGGNTEAFF. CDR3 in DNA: TGTGCCATCATGACAGGGGGGAACACTGAAGCTTTCTTT.

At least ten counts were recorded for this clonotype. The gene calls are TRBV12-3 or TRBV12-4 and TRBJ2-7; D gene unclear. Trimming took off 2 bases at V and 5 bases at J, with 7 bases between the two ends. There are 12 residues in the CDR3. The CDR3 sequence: CASSLRPHEQYF. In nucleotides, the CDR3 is TGTGCCAGCAGTTTACGGCCCCACGAGCAGTACTTC.

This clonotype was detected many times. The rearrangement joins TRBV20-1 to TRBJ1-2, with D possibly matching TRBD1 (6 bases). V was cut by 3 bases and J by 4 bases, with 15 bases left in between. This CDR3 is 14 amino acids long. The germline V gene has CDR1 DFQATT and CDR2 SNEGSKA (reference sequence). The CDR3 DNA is TGCAGTGCTAGCCCAATCAGGGGAGGCTATGGCTACACCTTC. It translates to CSASPIRGGYGYTF.

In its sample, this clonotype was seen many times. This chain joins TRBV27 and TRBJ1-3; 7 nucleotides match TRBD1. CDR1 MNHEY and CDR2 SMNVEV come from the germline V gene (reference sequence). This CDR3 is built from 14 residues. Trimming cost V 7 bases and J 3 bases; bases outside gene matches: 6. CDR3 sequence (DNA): TGTGCCAGCACCTTCCGGGACAGTGGAAACACCATATATTTT. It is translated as CASTFRDSGNTIYF.

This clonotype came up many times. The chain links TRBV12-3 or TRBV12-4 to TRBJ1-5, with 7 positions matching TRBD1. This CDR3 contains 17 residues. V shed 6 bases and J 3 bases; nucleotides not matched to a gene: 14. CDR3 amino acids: CASSSHRQGPFNQPQHF. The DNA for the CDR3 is TGTGCCAGCAGCTCCCATCGACAGGGACCGTTCAATCAGCCCCAGCATTTT.

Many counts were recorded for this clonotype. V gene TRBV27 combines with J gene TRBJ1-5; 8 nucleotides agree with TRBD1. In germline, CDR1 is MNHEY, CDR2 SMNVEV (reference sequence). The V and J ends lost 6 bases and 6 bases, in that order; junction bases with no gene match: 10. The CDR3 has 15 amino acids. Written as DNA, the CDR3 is TGTGCCAGCAGGGGACAGGCCGGGGACAGTCAGCCCCAGCATTTT. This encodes CASRGQAGDSQPQHF.

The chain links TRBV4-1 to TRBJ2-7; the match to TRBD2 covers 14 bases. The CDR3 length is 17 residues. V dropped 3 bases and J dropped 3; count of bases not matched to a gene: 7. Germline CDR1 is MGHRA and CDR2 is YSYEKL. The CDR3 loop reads CASSQPGLAGEGYEQYF. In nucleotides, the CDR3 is TGCGCCAGCAGCCAGCCGGGACTAGCGGGAGAAGGCTACGAGCAGTACTTC.

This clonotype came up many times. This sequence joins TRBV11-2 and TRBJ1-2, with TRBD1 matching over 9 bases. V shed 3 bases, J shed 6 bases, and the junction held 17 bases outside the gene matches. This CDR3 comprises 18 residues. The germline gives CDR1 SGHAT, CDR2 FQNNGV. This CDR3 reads CASSFPLRDRAAWDGYTF. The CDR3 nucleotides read TGTGCCAGCAGCTTCCCCCTCCGGGACAGGGCCGCTTGGGATGGCTACACCTTC.

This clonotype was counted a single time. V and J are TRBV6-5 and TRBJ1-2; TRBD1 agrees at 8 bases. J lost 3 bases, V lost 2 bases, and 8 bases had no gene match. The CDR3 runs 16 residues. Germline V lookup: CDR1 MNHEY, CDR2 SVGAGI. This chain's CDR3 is CASSYRRDRFDYGYTF. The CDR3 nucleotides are TGTGCCAGCAGTTACCGACGGGACAGGTTCGACTATGGCTACACCTTC.

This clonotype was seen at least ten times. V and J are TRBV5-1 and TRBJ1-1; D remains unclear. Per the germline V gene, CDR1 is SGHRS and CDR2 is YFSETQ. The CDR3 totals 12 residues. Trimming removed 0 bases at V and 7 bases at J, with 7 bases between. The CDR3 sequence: CASSLVGYEAFF. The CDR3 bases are TGCGCCAGCAGCTTGGTGGGGTATGAAGCTTTCTTT.

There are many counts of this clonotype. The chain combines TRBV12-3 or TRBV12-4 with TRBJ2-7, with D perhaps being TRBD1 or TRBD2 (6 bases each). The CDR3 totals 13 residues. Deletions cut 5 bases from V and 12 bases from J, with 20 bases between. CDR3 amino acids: CASSPGGVKDPYF. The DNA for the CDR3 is TGTGCCAGCAGTCCCGGGGGCGTCAAGGATCCGTACTTC.

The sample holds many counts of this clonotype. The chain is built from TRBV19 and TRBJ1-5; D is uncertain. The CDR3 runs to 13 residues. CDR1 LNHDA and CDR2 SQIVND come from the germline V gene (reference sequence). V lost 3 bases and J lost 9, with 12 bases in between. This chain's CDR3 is CASSIGQLRPQHF. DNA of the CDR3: TGTGCCAGTAGTATCGGCCAGCTAAGGCCCCAGCATTTT.

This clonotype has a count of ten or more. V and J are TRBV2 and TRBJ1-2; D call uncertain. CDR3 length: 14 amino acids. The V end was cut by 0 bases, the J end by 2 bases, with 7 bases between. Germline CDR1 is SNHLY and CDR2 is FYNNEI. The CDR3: CASSEARRNYGYTF. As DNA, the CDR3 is TGTGCCAGCAGTGAAGCTCGTCGGAACTATGGCTACACCTTC.

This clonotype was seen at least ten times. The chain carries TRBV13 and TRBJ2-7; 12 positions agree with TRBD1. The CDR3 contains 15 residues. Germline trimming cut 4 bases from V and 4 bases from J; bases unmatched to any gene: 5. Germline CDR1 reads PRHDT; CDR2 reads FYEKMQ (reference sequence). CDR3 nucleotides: TGTGCCAGCAGCTCGAGGGGACAGGGGGCTTACGAGCAGTACTTC. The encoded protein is CASSSRGQGAYEQYF.

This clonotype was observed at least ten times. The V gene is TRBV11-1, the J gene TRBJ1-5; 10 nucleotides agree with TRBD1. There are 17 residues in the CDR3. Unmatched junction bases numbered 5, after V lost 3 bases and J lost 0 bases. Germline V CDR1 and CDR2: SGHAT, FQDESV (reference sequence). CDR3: CASSLGQGSNSNQPQHF. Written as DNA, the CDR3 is TGTGCCAGCAGCTTGGGACAGGGGTCAAATAGCAATCAGCCCCAGCATTTT.

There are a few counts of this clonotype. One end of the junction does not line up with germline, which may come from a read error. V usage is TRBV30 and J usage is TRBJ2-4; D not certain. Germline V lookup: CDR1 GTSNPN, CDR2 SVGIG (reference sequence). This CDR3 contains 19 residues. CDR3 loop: CAWSVRTPENRLAKNIKYF. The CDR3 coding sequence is TGTGCCTGGAGTGTACGAACGCCGGAGAATAGGCTGGCCAAAAACATTAAGTACTTC.

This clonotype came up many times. CDR3 DNA: TGTGCTAGCCTATCCGGGACAGGGAATAATCAGCCCCAGCATTTT. It yields the protein CASLSGTGNNQPQHF. The chain joins TRBV12-5 to TRBJ1-5; 9 nucleotides agree with TRBD1. The CDR3 contains 15 residues. CDR1 and CDR2 (germline): LGHNT, FRNRAP. V lost 9 bases, J lost 4 bases, and 10 bases stayed unmatched.

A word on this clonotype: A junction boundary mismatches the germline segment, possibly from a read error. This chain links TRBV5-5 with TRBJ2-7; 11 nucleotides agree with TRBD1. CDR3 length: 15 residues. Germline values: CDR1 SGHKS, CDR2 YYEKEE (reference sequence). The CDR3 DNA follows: TGTGCCGGCAGCCTGGGGACAGGGGGGAGTTACGAGCAGTACTTC. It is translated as CAGSLGTGGSYEQYF.

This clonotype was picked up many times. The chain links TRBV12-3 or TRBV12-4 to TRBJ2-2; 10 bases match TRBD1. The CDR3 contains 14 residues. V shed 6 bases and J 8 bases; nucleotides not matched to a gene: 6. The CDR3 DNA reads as TGTGCCAGCAGGGGGACAGGGGTAGTGGGGGAGCTGTTTTTT. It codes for CASRGTGVVGELFF.